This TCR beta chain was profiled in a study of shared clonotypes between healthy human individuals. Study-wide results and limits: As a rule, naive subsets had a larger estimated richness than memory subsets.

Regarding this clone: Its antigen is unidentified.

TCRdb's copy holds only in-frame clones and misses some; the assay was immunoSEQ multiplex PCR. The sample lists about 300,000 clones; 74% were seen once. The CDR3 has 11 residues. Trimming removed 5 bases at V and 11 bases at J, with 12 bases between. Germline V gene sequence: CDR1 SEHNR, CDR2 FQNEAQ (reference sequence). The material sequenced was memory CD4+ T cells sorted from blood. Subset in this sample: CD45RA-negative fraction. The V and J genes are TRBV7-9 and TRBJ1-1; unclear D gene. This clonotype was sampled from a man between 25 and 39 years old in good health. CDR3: CASSPSVVAFF. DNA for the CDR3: TGTGCCAGCAGCCCCAGTGTCGTCGCTTTCTTT.